The clone carrying this T cell receptor (beta chain) came up once. No antigen is known for it. This record belongs to a study of OX40 agonist ivuxolimab in advanced cancers. The overall study: Prior therapy, whether anti-PD-1, anti-PD-L1 or anti-CTLA-4, was allowed, and approximately 40% had some. Study results and limitations: Among patients with partial responses at 0.1-3.0 mg/kg, clonal expansion was among the lowest. CD4+ and CD8+ T cells in blood underwent clonal expansion by week 6 at 0.1 to 3.0 mg/kg.

Produced via immunoSEQ multiplex PCR; TCRdb's table is partial and in-frame only. The data show under 95,000 clones, over 90% seen once. The TCR originated in an adult with an advanced solid tumor such as melanoma, head and neck, liver or kidney cancer. The material was CD4+ or CD8+ T cells sorted from blood, obtained in a trial of the OX40 agonist ivuxolimab.

CDR3 loop: CSVVGGVGNTIYF. In DNA form, the CDR3 reads TGCAGCGTTGTAGGGGGCGTTGGAAACACCATATATTTT. The rearrangement links TRBV29-1 to TRBJ1-3, with 7 bases that match TRBD1. In germline, CDR1 is SQVTM, CDR2 ANQGSEA. The CDR3 is 13 residues long. Trimming at V came to 4 bases and at J to 3 bases, leaving 3 bases not matched to a gene.